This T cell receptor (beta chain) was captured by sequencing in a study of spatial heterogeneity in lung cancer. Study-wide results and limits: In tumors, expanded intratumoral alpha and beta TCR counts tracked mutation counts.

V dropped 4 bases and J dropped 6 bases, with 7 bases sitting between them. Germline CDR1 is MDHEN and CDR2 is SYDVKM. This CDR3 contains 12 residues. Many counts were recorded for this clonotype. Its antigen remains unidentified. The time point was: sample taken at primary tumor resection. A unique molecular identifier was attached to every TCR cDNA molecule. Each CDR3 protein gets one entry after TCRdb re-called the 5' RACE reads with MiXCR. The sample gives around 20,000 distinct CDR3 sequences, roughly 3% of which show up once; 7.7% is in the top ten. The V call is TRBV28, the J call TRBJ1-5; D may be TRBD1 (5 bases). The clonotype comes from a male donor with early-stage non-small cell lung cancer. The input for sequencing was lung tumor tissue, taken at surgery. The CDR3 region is CASSSRVQPQHF. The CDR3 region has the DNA TGTGCCAGCAGTTCCAGGGTTCAGCCCCAGCATTTT.